The clone carrying this T cell receptor beta chain was picked up many times. Its target is not known. Germline-derived CDR1 and CDR2 are SGHTS and YDEGEE. The CDR3 is 15 residues long. V dropped 2 bases and J dropped 9; count of bases not matched to a gene: 7. The sample belongs to a study of breast tumors, draining lymph nodes, adjacent tissues. Study-level findings and limits: Tumor repertoires ranked between lymph nodes and nontumor tissue in diversity, with V and J gene preferences. Tumor and nontumor repertoires were significantly more similar in luminal-like than in basal-like breast cancer.

TCRdb fed the multiplex PCR reads into MiXCR, producing one record per CDR3 protein. The table has 270,000 or so distinct CDR3 sequences, 30% to 35% seen once. The lymph nodes were axillary draining lymph nodes from breast cancer patients. The sample was axillary lymph node tissue. The sequence derives from a female donor with breast cancer. Some clones in this sample may be carry-over from other donors' samples. The rearrangement uses TRBV5-8 and TRBJ2-7, with TRBD2 identical over 14 bases. The CDR3 DNA sequence: TGTGCCAGCAGCTTAGAGGGACTAGCGGGAGTAGGGCAGTACTTC. Protein sequence: CASSLEGLAGVGQYF.